This T cell receptor beta chain was observed in a study of T cell responses to AZD1222 COVID-19 vaccine. Study outcomes and limitations: Two AZD1222 administrations were followed by greater Spike-specific TCR breadth and depth.

This CDR3 comprises 14 residues. The germline V gene encodes CDR1 MGHRA and CDR2 YSYEKL. V lost 4 bases, J lost 5 bases, and 12 bases lay in between. Notes on this clone: The target antigen is unknown.

Libraries were prepared by immunoSEQ multiplex PCR; TCRdb keeps only in-frame clonotypes and omits some of them. The sample lists fewer than 75,000 clones, 85% to 95% occurring once. This TCR was recovered from an adult who received the MenACWY meningococcal vaccine as a control. The V gene is TRBV4-1, the J gene TRBJ1-5; D is possibly TRBD1 (5 bases). The specimen was peripheral blood, collected 28 days after the second dose of the MenACWY control vaccine. The CDR3 loop reads CASSPTRVDQPQHF. CDR3 nucleotides: TGCGCCAGCAGCCCTACCAGGGTGGATCAGCCCCAGCATTTT.